These T cell receptor beta chains were read from a single sample in a study of cytomegalovirus exposure and HLA in healthy donors. Using immunoSEQ multiplex PCR, the repertoire was profiled, and TCRdb retains in-frame clones only, with some absent. The data hold tens of thousands of clones, with around 60% observed a single time. Sequenced material: PBMCs. The source of these receptors is a man under 40 in good health and CMV-seropositive. Both conserved end residues are part of each CDR3. D genes are given only for firm matches. Clone sizes are given selectively: once, few, many, or a class where the clone is expanded.

cdr3_aa cdr3_nt j_call d_call v_call clone_size
CASSRPGQITGELFF TGTGCCAGCAGCCGTCCGGGACAGATCACCGGGGAGCTGTTTTTT TRBJ2-2 TRBD1 TRBV5-4 -
CGQGGANTEAFF TGCGGACAAGGGGGGGCGAACACTGAAGCTTTCTTT TRBJ1-1 - TRBV29-1 -
CASSPAGQRYTEAFF TGTGCCAGCAGCCCGGCGGGGCAGAGATACACTGAAGCTTTCTTT TRBJ1-1 - TRBV7-9 -
CASSVGDSPYGYTF TGTGCCAGCAGCGTGGGGGACAGCCCTTATGGCTACACCTTC TRBJ1-2 TRBD1 TRBV9 few
CASSLGSGGRANNEQFF TGTGCCAGCAGCTTAGGATCGGGCGGGAGGGCCAATAATGAGCAGTTCTTC TRBJ2-1 TRBD2 TRBV7-9 -
CASSPHRTEKNYGYTF TGTGCCAGCAGCCCCCACAGGACAGAAAAAAACTATGGCTACACCTTC TRBJ1-2 - TRBV7-6 -
CASRLAERFHEQFF TGTGCCAGCAGGCTGGCCGAGCGCTTCCATGAGCAGTTCTTC TRBJ2-1 - TRBV27 -
CATSRDIPPLHF TGTGCCACCAGCAGAGATATCCCACCCCTCCACTTT TRBJ1-6 - TRBV15 few
CASSQRFNEKLFF TGCGCCAGCAGTCAGAGGTTTAATGAAAAACTGTTTTTT TRBJ1-4 - TRBV5-1 medium-sized
CASSSSGLAAYEQYF TGCGCCAGCAGCTCATCGGGGTTAGCGGCCTACGAGCAGTACTTC TRBJ2-7 - TRBV5-1 -
CSVEGRSYGYTF TGCAGCGTTGAAGGCAGGTCCTATGGCTACACCTTC TRBJ1-2 - TRBV29-1 -
CASSTRTSGAYEQYF TGTGCCAGCAGCACTAGGACTAGCGGAGCCTACGAGCAGTACTTC TRBJ2-7 TRBD2 TRBV5-4 -
CASERGGPTDTQYF TGTGCCAGTGAGCGGGGGGGCCCCACAGATACGCAGTATTTT TRBJ2-3 TRBD2 TRBV2 once
CASSLVGGVDYNEQFF TGTGCCAGCAGCTTAGTTGGCGGGGTAGATTACAATGAGCAGTTCTTC TRBJ2-1 - TRBV7-9 -
CASSPGQNNEQFF TGTGCCAGCAGCCCCGGACAGAACAATGAGCAGTTCTTC TRBJ2-1 - TRBV7-9 -
CASSYGIQVNTEAFF TGTGCCAGCAGTTACGGTATCCAGGTAAACACTGAAGCTTTCTTT TRBJ1-1 - TRBV6-5 once
CASSVSGQGDQPQHF TGTGCCAGCAGTGTCTCCGGACAGGGAGATCAGCCCCAGCATTTT TRBJ1-5 TRBD1 TRBV25-1 -
CASSDGPGSGANVLTF TGTGCCAGCAGTGACGGTCCGGGCTCTGGGGCCAACGTCCTGACTTTC TRBJ2-6 - TRBV2 -
CASSYSHKSNQPQHF TGTGCCAGCAGTTACTCGCACAAAAGCAATCAGCCCCAGCATTTT TRBJ1-5 - TRBV6-5 -
CASSRTGGASYTF TGTGCCAGCAGCCGGACAGGGGGTGCTAGCTACACCTTC TRBJ1-2 TRBD1 TRBV11-1 -
CATSREARGNEKLFF TGTGCCACCAGCAGAGAGGCCAGGGGGAATGAAAAACTGTTTTTT TRBJ1-4 TRBD1 TRBV15 -
CASSQSGSQVNEQFF TGTGCCAGCAGTCAAAGCGGGAGTCAGGTTAATGAGCAGTTCTTC TRBJ2-1 TRBD2 TRBV28 -
CACYRISSDTQYF TGTGCCTGCTACCGCATTTCGTCTGATACGCAGTATTTT TRBJ2-3 - TRBV30 once
CASSAGQYNEQFF TGTGCCAGCAGCGCGGGACAGTACAATGAGCAGTTCTTC TRBJ2-1 - TRBV11-3 -
CASSLAPSGSGYEQFF TGTGCCAGCAGCTTAGCCCCCAGCGGGAGTGGATATGAGCAGTTCTTC TRBJ2-1 TRBD2 TRBV7-2 -